Below, one TCR beta chain is given with its context. These data come from a study of blood T cell repertoires in COVID-19. Across the study: The origin of the acute and convalescent COVID-19 samples was the United States, Italy and Spain. PBMCs, B-cell-depleted T cells, or T cells were the source of the cDNA or gDNA that made up the material.

Seattle's cohort entered during active infection and was followed longitudinally. Data came from immunoSEQ multiplex PCR; TCRdb stores just in-frame clones and leaves some out. Among around 340,000 clones listed, 80% to 90% were seen once. The CDR3 runs to 14 residues. In germline, CDR1 is SGHVS, CDR2 FNYEAQ. Trimming left V 1 base short and J 7 bases short, with 11 bases between. The TCR originated in an older woman with COVID-19, enrolled during active disease. The sequenced sample consisted of peripheral blood. V gene TRBV7-6 combines with J gene TRBJ1-3; TRBD1 might be the D (5 bases). The CDR3 DNA is TGTGCCAGCAGCTTAGAAGGGGATGTGAACACCATATATTTT. Translating gives CASSLEGDVNTIYF.